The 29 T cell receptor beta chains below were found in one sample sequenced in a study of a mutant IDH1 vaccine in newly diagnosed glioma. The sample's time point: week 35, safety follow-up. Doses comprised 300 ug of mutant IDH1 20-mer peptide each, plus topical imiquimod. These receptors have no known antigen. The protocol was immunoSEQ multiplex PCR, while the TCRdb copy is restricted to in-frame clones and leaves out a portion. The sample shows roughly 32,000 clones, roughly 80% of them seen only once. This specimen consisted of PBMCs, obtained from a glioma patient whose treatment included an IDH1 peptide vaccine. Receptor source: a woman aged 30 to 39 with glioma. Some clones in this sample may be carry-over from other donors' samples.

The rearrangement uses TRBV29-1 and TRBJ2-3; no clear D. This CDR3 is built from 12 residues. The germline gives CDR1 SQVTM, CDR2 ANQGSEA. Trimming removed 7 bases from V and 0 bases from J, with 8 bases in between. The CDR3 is CSGIPSTDTQYF. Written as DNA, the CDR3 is TGCAGCGGTATACCCAGCACAGATACGCAGTATTTT.

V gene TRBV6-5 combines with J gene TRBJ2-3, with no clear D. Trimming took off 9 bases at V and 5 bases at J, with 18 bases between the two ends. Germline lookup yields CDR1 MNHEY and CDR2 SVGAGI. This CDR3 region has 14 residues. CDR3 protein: CARSGPSNRDTQYF. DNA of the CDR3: TGTGCCAGGTCCGGCCCTTCGAACCGAGATACGCAGTATTTT.

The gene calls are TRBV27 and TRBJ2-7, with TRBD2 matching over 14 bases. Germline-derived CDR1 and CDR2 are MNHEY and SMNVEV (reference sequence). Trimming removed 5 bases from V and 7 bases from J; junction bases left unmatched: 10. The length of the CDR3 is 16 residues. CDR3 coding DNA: TGTGCCAGCAGTCCCCGGGGGACTAGCGGGAGTGGGGAGCAGTACTTC. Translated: CASSPRGTSGSGEQYF.

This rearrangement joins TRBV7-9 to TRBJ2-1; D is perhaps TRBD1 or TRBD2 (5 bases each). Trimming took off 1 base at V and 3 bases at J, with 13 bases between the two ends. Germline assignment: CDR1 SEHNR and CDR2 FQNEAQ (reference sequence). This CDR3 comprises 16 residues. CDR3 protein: CASSLGDLQNYNEQFF. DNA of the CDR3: TGTGCCAGCAGCTTAGGGGACCTCCAAAACTACAATGAGCAGTTCTTC. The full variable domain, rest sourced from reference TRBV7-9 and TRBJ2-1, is DTGVSQNPRHKITKRGQNVTFRCDPISEHNRLYWYRQTLGQGPEFLTYFQNEAQLEKSRLLSDRFSAERPKGSFSTLEIQRTEQGDSAMYLCASSLGDLQNYNEQFFGPGTRLTVL.

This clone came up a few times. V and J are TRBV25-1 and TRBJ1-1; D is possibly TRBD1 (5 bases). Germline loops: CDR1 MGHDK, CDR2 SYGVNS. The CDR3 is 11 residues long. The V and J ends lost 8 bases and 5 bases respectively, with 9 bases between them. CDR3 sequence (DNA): TGTGCCAGCTCTCGGGGGACTGAAGCTTTCTTT. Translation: CASSRGTEAFF.

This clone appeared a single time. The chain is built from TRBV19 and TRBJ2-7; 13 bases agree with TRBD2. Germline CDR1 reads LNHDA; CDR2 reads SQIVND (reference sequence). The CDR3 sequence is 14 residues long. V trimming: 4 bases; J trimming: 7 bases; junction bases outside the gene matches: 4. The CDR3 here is CASSTSTSGREQYF. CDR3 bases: TGTGCCAGTAGTACCTCGACTAGCGGGAGGGAGCAGTACTTC.

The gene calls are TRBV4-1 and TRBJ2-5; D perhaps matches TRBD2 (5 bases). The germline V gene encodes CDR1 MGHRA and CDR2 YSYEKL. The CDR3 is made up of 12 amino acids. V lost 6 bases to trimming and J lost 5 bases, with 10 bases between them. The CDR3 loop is CASSSTRETQYF. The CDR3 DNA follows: TGCGCCAGCAGTTCCACTAGGGAGACCCAGTACTTC.

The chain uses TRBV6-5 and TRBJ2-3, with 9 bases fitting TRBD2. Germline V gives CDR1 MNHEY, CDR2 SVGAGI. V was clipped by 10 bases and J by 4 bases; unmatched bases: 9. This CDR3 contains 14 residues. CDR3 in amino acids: CATLSGTSPDTQYF. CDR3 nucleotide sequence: TGTGCCACCTTATCCGGGACTAGCCCAGATACGCAGTATTTT.

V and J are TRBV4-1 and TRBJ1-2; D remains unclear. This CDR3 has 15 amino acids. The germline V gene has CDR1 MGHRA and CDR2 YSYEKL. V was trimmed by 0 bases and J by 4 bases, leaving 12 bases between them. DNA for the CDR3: TGCGCCAGCAGCCAAGATGGGAGGGAGCGCTATGGCTACACCTTC. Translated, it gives CASSQDGRERYGYTF.

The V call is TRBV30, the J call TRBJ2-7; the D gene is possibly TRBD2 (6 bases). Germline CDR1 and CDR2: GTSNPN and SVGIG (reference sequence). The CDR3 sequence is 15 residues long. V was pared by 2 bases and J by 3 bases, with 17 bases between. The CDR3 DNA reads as TGTGCCTGGAGTACTCAAGCGGCGGGAATCTACGAGCAGTACTTC. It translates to CAWSTQAAGIYEQYF.

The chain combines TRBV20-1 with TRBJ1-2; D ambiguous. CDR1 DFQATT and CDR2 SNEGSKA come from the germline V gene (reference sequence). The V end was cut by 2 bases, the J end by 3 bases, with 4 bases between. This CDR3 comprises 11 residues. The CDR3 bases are TGCAGTGCTAGACCGGACTATGGCTACACCTTC. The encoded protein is CSARPDYGYTF.

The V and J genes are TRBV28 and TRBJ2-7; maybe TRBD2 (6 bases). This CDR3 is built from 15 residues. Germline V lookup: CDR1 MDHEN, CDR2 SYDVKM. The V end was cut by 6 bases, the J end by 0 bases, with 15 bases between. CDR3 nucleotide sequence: TGTGCCAGCAGATTTAGCGGAGGGGACTCCTACGAGCAGTACTTC. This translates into CASRFSGGDSYEQYF.

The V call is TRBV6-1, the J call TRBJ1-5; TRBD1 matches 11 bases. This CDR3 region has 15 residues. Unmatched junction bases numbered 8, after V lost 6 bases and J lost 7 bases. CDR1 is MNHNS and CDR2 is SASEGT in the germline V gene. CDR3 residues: CASSPGTGGGQPQHF. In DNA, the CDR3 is TGTGCCAGCAGCCCCGGGACAGGGGGAGGGCAGCCCCAGCATTTT.

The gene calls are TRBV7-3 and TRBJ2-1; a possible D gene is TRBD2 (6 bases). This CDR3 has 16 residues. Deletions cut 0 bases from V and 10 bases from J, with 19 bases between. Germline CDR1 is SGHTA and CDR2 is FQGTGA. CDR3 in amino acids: CASSLTDYPAQSEQFF. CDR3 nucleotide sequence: TGTGCCAGCAGCTTAACGGACTACCCTGCTCAGTCGGAGCAGTTCTTC.

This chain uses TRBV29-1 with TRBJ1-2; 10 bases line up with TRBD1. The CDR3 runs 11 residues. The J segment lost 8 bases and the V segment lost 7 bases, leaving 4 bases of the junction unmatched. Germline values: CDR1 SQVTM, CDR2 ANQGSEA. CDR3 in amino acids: CSARDRGGYTF. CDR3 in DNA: TGCAGCGCTCGGGACAGGGGCGGCTACACCTTC. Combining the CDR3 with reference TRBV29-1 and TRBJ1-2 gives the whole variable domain SAVISQKPSRDICQRGTSLTIQCQVDSQVTMMFWYRQQPGQSLTLIATANQGSEATYESGFVIDKFPISRPNLTFSTLTVSNMSPEDSSIYLCSARDRGGYTFGSGTRLTVV.

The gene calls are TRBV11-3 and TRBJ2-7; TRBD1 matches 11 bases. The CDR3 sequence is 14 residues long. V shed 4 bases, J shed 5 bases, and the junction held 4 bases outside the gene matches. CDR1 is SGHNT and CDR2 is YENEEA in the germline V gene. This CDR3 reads CASSSRDRGDEQYF. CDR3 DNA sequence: TGTGCCAGCAGCTCCCGGGACAGGGGGGACGAGCAGTACTTC.

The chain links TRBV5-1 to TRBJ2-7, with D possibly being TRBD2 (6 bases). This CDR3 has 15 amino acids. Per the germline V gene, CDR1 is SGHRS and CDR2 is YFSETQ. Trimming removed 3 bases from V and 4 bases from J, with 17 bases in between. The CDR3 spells CASSSPPGTPYEQYF. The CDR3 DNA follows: TGCGCCAGCAGCTCACCCCCCGGGACTCCTTACGAGCAGTACTTC.

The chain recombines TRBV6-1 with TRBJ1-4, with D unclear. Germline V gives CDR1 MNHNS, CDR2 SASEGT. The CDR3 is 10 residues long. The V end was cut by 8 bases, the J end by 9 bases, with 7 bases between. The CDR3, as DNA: TGTGCCAGCTCCAGGAAAAAACTGTTTTTT. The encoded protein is CASSRKKLFF.

The CDR3 DNA follows: TGTGCCAGCAGTGAAGGCAGGGCACCGAATCAGCCCCAGCATTTT. Protein product: CASSEGRAPNQPQHF. This rearrangement joins TRBV6-1 to TRBJ1-5; TRBD1 might be the D (5 bases). Trimming pared 1 base from V and 4 bases from J, leaving 11 bases between. The germline V gene has CDR1 MNHNS and CDR2 SASEGT. CDR3 length: 15 amino acids.

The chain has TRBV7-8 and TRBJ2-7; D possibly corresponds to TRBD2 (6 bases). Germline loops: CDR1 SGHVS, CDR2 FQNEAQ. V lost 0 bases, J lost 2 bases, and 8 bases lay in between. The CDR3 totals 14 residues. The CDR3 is CASSLAGGPYEQYF. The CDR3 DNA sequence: TGTGCCAGCAGCTTAGCGGGAGGACCCTACGAGCAGTACTTC.

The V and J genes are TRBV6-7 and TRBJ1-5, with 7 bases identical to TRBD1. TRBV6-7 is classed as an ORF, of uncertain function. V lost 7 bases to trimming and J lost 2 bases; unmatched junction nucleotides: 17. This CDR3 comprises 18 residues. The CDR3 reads CASNYPGQTFPGNQPQHF. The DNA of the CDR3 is TGTGCCAGCAATTATCCGGGACAGACTTTCCCGGGCAATCAGCCCCAGCATTTT.

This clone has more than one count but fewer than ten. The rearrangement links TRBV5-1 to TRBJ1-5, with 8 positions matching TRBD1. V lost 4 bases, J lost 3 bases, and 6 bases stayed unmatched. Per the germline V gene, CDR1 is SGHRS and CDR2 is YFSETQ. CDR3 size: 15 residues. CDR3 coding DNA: TGCGCCAGCAGCGAGCGGACAGGGTACAATCAGCCCCAGCATTTT. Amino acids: CASSERTGYNQPQHF.

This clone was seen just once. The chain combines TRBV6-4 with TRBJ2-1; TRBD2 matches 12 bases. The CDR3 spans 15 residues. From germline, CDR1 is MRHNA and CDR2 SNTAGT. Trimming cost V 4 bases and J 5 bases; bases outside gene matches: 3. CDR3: CASSGLAGVDNEQFF. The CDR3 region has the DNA TGTGCCAGCAGTGGACTAGCGGGAGTTGACAATGAGCAGTTCTTC.

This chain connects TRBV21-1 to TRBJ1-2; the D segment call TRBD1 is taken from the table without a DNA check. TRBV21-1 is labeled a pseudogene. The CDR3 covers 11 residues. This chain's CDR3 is CASTRTGGYTF. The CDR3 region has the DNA TGTGCCAGCACCCGGACAGGGGGGTACACCTTC.

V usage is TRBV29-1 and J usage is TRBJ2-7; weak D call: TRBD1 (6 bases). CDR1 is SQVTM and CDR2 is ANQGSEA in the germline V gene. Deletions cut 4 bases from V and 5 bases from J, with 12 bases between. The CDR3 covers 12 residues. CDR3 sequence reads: CSVGGPDHEQYF. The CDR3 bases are TGCAGCGTTGGGGGGCCCGACCACGAGCAGTACTTC.

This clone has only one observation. The CDR3 nucleotides are TGTGCCAGCAGTTCTTGGGGGGAGCAGTACTTC. This sequence encodes CASSSWGEQYF. The chain employs TRBV7-9 and TRBJ2-7, with D perhaps given as TRBD1 or TRBD2 (5 bases each). Between the trimmed V and J ends, which lost 6 bases and 7 bases, there was a span of 10 bases. Germline CDR1 SEHNR, CDR2 FQNEAQ (reference sequence). The length of the CDR3 is 11 residues.

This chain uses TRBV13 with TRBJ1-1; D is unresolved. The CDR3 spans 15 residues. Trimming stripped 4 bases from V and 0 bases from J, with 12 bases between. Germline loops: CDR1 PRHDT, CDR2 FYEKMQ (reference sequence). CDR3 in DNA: TGTGCCAGCAGCTCCCGTGGAGGCCTGAACACTGAAGCTTTCTTT. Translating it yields CASSSRGGLNTEAFF.

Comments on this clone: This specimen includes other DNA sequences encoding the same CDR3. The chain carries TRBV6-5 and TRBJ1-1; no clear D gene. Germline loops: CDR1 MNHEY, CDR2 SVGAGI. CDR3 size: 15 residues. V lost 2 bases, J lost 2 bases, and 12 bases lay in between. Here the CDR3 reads CASSYGVEANTEAFF. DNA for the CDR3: TGTGCCAGCAGTTACGGGGTGGAGGCAAACACTGAAGCTTTCTTT.

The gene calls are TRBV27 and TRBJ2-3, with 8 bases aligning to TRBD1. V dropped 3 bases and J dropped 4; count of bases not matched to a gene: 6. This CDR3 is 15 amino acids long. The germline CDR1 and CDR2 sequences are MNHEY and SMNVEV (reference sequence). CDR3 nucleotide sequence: TGTGCCAGCAGTTTCGGGCAGGGGGCATCAGATACGCAGTATTTT. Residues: CASSFGQGASDTQYF.